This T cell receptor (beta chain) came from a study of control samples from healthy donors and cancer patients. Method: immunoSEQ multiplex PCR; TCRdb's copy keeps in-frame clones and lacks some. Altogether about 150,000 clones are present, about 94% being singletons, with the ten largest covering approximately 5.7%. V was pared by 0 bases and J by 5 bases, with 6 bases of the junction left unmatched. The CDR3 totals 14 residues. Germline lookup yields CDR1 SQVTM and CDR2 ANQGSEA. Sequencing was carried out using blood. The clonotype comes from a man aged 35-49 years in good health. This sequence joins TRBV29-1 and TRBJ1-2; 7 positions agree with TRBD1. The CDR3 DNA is TGCAGCGTTGAAGATCCTACAGGGGTGTATGGCTACACCTTC. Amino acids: CSVEDPTGVYGYTF.